The subject of this entry is one TCR beta chain. This sample is drawn from a study of blood T cell repertoires in COVID-19. Looking at the study overall: COVID-19 samples, acute and convalescent, were from the United States, Italy and Spain.

Original methodology: Estimation of nucleated cell counts relied on the amplification of reference gene primers. The method was immunoSEQ multiplex PCR; TCRdb's version includes in-frame clones alone and lacks a portion of them. That table supplies the V and J calls and clone size; D and trimming were determined from the DNA. The table has 140,000 or so clones, around 90% seen once. This TCR derives from a man between 65 and 85 years old with acute or convalescent COVID-19. The sample taken for sequencing was peripheral blood.

CDR3 in DNA: TGCGCCAGCAGCTTGAGTACAGGCGCCCAACATGAAAAACTGTTTTTT. As protein: CASSLSTGAQHEKLFF. The rearrangement uses TRBV5-1 and TRBJ1-4; D is perhaps TRBD1 (5 bases). V lost 1 base and J 6 bases, leaving 16 bases between the germline ends. Looked up from germline, CDR1 is SGHRS and CDR2 is YFSETQ. This CDR3 comprises 16 residues.